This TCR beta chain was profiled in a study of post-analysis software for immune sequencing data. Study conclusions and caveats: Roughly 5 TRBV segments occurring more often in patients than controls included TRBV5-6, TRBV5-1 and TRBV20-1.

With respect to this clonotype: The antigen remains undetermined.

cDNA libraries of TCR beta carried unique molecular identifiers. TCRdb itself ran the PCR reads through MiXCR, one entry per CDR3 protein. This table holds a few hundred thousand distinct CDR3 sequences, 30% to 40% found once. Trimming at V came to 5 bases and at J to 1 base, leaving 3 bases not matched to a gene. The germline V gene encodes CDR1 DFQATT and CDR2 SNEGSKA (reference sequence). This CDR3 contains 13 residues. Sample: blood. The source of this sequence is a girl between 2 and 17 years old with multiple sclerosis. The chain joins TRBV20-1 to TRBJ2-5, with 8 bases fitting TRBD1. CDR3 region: CSAHGQGQETQYF. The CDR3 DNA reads TGCAGTGCTCATGGACAGGGCCAAGAGACCCAGTACTTC.